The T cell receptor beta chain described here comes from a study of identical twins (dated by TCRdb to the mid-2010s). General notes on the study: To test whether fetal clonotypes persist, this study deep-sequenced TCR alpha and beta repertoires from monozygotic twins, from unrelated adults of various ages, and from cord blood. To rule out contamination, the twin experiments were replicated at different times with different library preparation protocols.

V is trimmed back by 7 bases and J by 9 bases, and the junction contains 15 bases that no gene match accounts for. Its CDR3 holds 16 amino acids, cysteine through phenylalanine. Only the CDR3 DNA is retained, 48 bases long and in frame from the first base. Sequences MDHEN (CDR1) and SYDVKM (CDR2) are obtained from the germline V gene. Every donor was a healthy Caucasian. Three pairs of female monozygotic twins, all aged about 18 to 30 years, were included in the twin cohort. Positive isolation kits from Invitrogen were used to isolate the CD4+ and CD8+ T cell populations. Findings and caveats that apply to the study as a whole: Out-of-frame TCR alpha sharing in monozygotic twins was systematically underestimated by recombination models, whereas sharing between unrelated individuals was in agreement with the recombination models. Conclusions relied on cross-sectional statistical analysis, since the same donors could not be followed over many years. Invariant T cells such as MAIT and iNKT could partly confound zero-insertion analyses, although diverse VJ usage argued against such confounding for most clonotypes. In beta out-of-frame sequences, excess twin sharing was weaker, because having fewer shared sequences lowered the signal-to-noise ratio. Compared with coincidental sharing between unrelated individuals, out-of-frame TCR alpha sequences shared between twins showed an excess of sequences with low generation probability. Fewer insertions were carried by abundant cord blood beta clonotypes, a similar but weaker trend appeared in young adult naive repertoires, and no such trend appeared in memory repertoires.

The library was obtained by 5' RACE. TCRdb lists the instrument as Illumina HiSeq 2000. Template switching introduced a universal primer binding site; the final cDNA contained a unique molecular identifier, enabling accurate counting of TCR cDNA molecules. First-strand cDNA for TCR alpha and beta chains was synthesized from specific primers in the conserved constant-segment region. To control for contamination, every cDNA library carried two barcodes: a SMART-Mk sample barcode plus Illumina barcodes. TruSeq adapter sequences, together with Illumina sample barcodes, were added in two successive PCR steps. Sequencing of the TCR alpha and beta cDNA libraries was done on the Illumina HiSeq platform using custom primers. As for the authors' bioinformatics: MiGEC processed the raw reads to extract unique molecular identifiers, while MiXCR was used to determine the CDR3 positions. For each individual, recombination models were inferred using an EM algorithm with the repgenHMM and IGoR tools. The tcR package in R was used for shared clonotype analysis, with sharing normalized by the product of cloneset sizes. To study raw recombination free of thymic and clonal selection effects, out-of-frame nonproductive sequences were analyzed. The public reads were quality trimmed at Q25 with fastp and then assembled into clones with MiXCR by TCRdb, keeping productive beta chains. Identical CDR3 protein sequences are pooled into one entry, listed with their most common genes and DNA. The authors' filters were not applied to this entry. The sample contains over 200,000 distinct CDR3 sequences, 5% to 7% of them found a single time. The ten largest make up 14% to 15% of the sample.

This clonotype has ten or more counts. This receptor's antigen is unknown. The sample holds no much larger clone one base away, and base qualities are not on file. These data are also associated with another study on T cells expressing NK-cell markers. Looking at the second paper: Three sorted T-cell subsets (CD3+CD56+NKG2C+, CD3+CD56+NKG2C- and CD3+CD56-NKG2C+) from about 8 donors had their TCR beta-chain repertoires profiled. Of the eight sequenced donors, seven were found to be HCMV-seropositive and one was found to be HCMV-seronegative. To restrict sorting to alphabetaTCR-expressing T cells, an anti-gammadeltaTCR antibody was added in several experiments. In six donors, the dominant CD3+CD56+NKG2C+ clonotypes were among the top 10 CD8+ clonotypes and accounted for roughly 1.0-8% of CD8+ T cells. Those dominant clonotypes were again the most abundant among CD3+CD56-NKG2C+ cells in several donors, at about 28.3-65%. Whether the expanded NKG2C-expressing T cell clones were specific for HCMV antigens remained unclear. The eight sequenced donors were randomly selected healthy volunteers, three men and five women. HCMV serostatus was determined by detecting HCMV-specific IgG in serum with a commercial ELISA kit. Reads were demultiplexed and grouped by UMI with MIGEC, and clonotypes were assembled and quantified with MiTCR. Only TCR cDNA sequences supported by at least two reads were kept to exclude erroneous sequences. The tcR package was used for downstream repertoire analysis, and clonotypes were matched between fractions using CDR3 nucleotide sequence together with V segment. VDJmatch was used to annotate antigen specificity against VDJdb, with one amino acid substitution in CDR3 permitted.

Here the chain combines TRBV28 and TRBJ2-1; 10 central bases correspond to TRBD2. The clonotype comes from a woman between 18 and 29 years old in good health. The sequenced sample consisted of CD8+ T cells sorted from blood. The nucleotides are TGTGCCAGCATCAGTCAATCGGCTAGCGGGAGTGGTGAGCAGTTCTTC. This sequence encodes CASISQSASGSGEQFF.